The 11 T cell receptor beta chains presented below share a single source sample, sequenced in a study of T cell responses to AZD1222 COVID-19 vaccine. The protocol was immunoSEQ multiplex PCR, while the TCRdb copy is restricted to in-frame clones and leaves out a portion. The sample has 150,000 to 190,000 clones; about nine tenths are singletons. The starting material was peripheral blood, obtained on day 0 of AZD1222 vaccination. These receptors were obtained from an adult in good health.

The genes are TRBV30 and TRBJ2-6; D remains unclear. V was clipped by 1 base and J by 0 bases, with 10 bases between them. Germline V gene lookup returns CDR1 GTSNPN and CDR2 SVGIG (reference sequence). The CDR3 loop spans 16 amino acids. The CDR3 DNA is TGTGCCTGGAGTGGACAAAGGTTCTCTGGGGCCAACGTCCTGACTTTC. This translates into CAWSGQRFSGANVLTF.

The chain combines TRBV30 with TRBJ2-1; TRBD2 aligns across 12 bases. The CDR3 extends over 22 amino acids. The ends lost 4 bases at V and 8 bases at J; junction bases unmatched: 30. In germline, CDR1 is GTSNPN, CDR2 SVGIG (reference sequence). The CDR3: CAWKRGRGWTGASGREEDEQFF. As DNA, the CDR3 is TGTGCCTGGAAACGCGGTCGAGGTTGGACAGGCGCTAGCGGGAGGGAGGAGGATGAGCAGTTCTTC.

This clone was counted a few times. The V gene is TRBV28, the J gene TRBJ2-1; 10 nucleotides line up with TRBD1. V lost 6 bases, J lost 10 bases, and 12 bases stayed unmatched. The CDR3 is 15 amino acids. Germline lookup yields CDR1 MDHEN and CDR2 SYDVKM. CDR3 sequence (DNA): TGTGCCAGCAGGGCCGGGACAGGGGAGACAATGGAGCAGTTCTTC. Amino acids: CASRAGTGETMEQFF.

The CDR3: CASSLVGTGGYEQYF. CDR3 sequence (DNA): TGTGCCAGCAGTTTGGTTGGGACAGGGGGCTACGAGCAGTACTTC. The chain joins TRBV27 to TRBJ2-7, with 11 bases aligning to TRBD1. This CDR3 contains 15 residues. In germline, CDR1 is MNHEY, CDR2 SMNVEV (reference sequence). The V gene end was trimmed by 3 bases and the J gene end by 3 bases; junction bases not matched to a gene: 4.

This clone was seen once. The chain links TRBV3-1 (or the pseudogene TRBV3-2) to TRBJ2-1; TRBD2 might be the D (7 bases). Germline V gene lookup returns CDR1 LGHDT and CDR2 YNNKEL (reference sequence). CDR3 length equals 14 residues. Trimming stripped 5 bases from V and 9 bases from J, with 17 bases between. The CDR3 region is CASSKRGGGGEQFF. CDR3 nucleotides: TGTGCCAGCAGCAAGCGGGGAGGAGGGGGTGAGCAGTTCTTC.

The chain joins TRBV9 to TRBJ1-2, with a weak D call TRBD1 (5 bases). This CDR3 is built from 15 residues. Germline V lookup: CDR1 SGDLS, CDR2 YYNGEE. V shed 0 bases and J shed 0 bases, with 9 bases lying between them. In DNA, the CDR3 is TGTGCCAGCAGCGTAGGGGACGGGACTAACTATGGCTACACCTTC. Translation gives CASSVGDGTNYGYTF. The variable domain in full, with the rest retrieved from reference TRBV9 and TRBJ1-2, is DSGVTQTPKHLITATGQRVTLRCSPRSGDLSVYWYQQSLDQGLQFLIQYYNGEERAKGNILERFSAQQFPDLHSELNLSSLELGDSALYFCASSVGDGTNYGYTFGSGTRLTVV.

The chain couples TRBV14 to TRBJ2-1; 7 nucleotides match TRBD1. Germline values: CDR1 SGHDN, CDR2 FVKESK. This CDR3 comprises 14 residues. Trimming removed 5 bases from V and 7 bases from J; junction bases left unmatched: 8. The CDR3 nucleotides are TGTGCCAGCAGCGCTCACAGGGGTAGGAATGAGCAGTTCTTC. This sequence encodes CASSAHRGRNEQFF.

The chain is built from TRBV7-9 and TRBJ2-7; D is uncertain. With 1 base removed from V and 0 bases from J, the gap between germline ends came to 1 base. The CDR3 runs to 12 residues. CDR1 and CDR2 (germline): SEHNR, FQNEAQ (reference sequence). In nucleotides, the CDR3 is TGTGCCAGCAGCTTAGGCTCCTACGAGCAGTACTTC. Protein sequence: CASSLGSYEQYF.

This chain links TRBV20-1 with TRBJ1-1; D not certain. Germline V gene data show CDR1 as DFQATT and CDR2 as SNEGSKA (reference sequence). The CDR3 spans 13 residues. V lost 3 bases, J lost 0 bases, and 8 bases lay in between. The CDR3 DNA follows: TGCAGTGCTAGTGGACGGATGAACACTGAAGCTTTCTTT. Protein sequence: CSASGRMNTEAFF.

The rearrangement links TRBV3-1 (or the pseudogene TRBV3-2) to TRBJ2-7, with TRBD2 matching over 7 bases. J lost 2 bases, V lost 3 bases, and 4 bases had no gene match. Germline CDR1 and CDR2: LGHDT and YNNKEL (reference sequence). This CDR3 is 14 amino acids long. The CDR3 nucleotides are TGTGCCAGCAGCCACCGGGAGGTCGCCTACGAGCAGTACTTC. It translates to CASSHREVAYEQYF.

The gene calls are TRBV4-1 and TRBJ1-3; D remains ambiguous. The CDR3 has 17 amino acids. V gave up 1 base and J gave up 2 bases, with 15 bases separating them. Germline V CDR1 and CDR2: MGHRA, YSYEKL. The CDR3, as DNA: TGCGCCAGCAGCCAAGGACGCCGAGGGTATGCTGGAAACACCATATATTTT. It specifies CASSQGRRGYAGNTIYF.